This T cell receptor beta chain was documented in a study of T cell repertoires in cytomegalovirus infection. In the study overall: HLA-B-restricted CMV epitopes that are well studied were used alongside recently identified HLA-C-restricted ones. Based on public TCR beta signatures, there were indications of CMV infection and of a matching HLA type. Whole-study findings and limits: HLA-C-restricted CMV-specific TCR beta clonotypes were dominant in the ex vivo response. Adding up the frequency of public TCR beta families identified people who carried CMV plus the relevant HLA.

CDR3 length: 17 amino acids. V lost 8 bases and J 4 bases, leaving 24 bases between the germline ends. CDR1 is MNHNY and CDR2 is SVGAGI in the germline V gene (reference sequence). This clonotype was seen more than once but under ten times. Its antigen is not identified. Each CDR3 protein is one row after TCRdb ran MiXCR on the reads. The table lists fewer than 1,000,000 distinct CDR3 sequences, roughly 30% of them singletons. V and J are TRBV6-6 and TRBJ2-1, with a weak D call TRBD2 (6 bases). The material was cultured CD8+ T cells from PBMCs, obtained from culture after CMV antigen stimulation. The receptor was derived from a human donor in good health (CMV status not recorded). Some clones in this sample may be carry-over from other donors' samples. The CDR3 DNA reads TGTGCCAGCGAGCCCCACCCCTCGCGGGGTTTTTACAATGAGCAGTTCTTC. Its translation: CASEPHPSRGFYNEQFF.